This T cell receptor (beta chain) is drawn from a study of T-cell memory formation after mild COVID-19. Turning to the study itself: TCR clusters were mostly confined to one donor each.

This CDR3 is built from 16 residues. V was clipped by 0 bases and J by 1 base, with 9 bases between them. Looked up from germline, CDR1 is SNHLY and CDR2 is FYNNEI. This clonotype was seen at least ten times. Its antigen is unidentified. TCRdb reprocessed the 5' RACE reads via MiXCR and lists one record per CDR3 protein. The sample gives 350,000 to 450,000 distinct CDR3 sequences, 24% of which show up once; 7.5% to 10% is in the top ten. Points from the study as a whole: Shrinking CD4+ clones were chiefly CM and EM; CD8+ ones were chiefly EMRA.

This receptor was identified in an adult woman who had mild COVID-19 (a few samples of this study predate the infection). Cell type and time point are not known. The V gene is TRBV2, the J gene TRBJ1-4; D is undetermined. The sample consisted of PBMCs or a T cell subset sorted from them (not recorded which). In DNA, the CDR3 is TGTGCCAGCAGTGAAGCGCCCCTGGGAACTAATGAAAAACTGTTTTTT. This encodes CASSEAPLGTNEKLFF.